This T cell receptor beta chain was captured in a study of shared clonotypes between healthy human individuals. The V and J ends lost 2 bases and 0 bases respectively, with 8 bases between them. The CDR3 runs to 14 residues. The germline V gene has CDR1 SGHTA and CDR2 FQGNSA. Assay used: immunoSEQ multiplex PCR; TCRdb lists only in-frame clones, some missing. The data hold about 1 million clones, with around 74% observed a single time. The clonotype comes from a young man in good health. Source material: memory CD4+ T cells sorted from blood. Subset specified: CD45RA-negative fraction. The chain links TRBV7-2 to TRBJ2-7; D possibly matches TRBD1 or TRBD2 (5 bases each). The chain's CDR3 is CASSLMRGSYEQYF. The CDR3 DNA reads as TGTGCCAGCAGCTTAATGAGGGGCTCCTACGAGCAGTACTTC.